This entry lists 15 T cell receptor beta chains sequenced from one sample in a study of molecular identifiers for immune sequencing clone quantification. TCRdb re-derived calls from the PCR reads in MiXCR, one entry per CDR3 protein. Of about 320,000 distinct CDR3 sequences detected, about a fifth appear once; the ten largest clones hold more than 0.8%. Specimen: naive CD8+ T cells from blood, with Jurkat cell RNA spiked in. Subset given: FACS-sorted CD8+CD4-CCR7+CD45RA+ naive T cells. The receptors shown here come from a human donor in good health. Some libraries in this study had Jurkat cell RNA spiked in.

In regard to this clonotype: This clone may be a read error of a much larger clone one base away. The chain combines TRBV28 with TRBJ2-5; D is unclear. Germline values: CDR1 MDHEN, CDR2 SYDVKM. This CDR3 is 16 amino acids long. Trimming pared 5 bases from V and 4 bases from J, leaving 20 bases between. The CDR3 nucleotides are TGTGCCAGCAGTATCCCCGAGAAGGTTGGGGTAGAGACCCAGTACTTC. Protein sequence: CASSIPEKVGVETQYF.

The chain carries TRBV11-2 and TRBJ2-7, with 9 nucleotides matching TRBD1. In germline, CDR1 is SGHAT, CDR2 FQNNGV. V gave up 4 bases and J gave up 2 bases; unmatched junction bases: 9. The CDR3 covers 16 residues. DNA of the CDR3: TGTGCCAGCAGCTCCTACCCCCGGGACAGGGCCTACGAGCAGTACTTC. Translating it yields CASSSYPRDRAYEQYF.

Concerning this clonotype itself: No conserved phenylalanine or tryptophan ends this CDR3, so it is likely a read error. The CDR3 DNA is TGCGCCAGCAGCCAGAAATTTCCGGGACTCTACGAGCAGTACCTC. Its translation is CASSQKFPGLYEQYL. This rearrangement joins TRBV4-1 to TRBJ2-7, with D perhaps matching TRBD2 (6 bases). Germline V gene sequence: CDR1 MGHRA, CDR2 YSYEKL. V lost 3 bases and J 3 bases, leaving 15 bases between the germline ends. The CDR3 is 15 residues long.

In nucleotides, the CDR3 is TGTGCCAGCAGCTTTGACCTCGAGGACAACATAGAAAAACTGTTTTTT. Its translation is CASSFDLEDNIEKLFF. This chain connects TRBV7-9 to TRBJ1-4; D possibly corresponds to TRBD1 (5 bases). V gave up 3 bases and J gave up 8 bases, with 19 bases separating them. Germline lookup yields CDR1 SEHNR and CDR2 FQNEAQ (reference sequence). The CDR3 is 16 residues long.

The J gene is TRBJ2-1, the V gene TRBV10-2; no firm D call. V was trimmed by 6 bases and J by 0 bases, leaving 15 bases between them. Per germline, CDR1 WSHSY and CDR2 SAAADI. The CDR3 length is 16 residues. The CDR3 spells CASSPMRVSSYNEQFF. In nucleotides, the CDR3 is TGCGCCAGCAGCCCCATGAGAGTAAGCTCCTACAATGAGCAGTTCTTC.

Details on this clonotype: Given a much more abundant clone one base away, this may be a read error. The V and J genes are TRBV7-9 and TRBJ1-1, with D possibly being TRBD1 (6 bases). The CDR3 contains 13 residues. The germline V and J ends were trimmed by 11 bases and 6 bases, with 19 bases remaining between them. Germline CDR1 reads SEHNR; CDR2 reads FQNEAQ (reference sequence). CDR3 bases: TGTGCCGGCATCCGGCGGGACACCGCTGAAGCTTTCTTT. Its protein product is CAGIRRDTAEAFF.

This clonotype is a singleton in its sample. One end of the junction fails to match germline, which may point to a read error. The chain joins TRBV6-2 or TRBV6-3 to TRBJ1-5; 12 positions agree with TRBD1. This CDR3 spans 17 amino acids. Germline lookup yields CDR1 MNHEY and CDR2 SVGEGT. CDR3 DNA: TGTGCCAGCGGTTACCCCACCGGGACAGGGGGCGGTCAGCCCCAGCATTTT. Translated, it gives CASGYPTGTGGGQPQHF.

This clonotype was observed a handful of times. A much larger clone differs from this one at a single base, so this may be a read error. The CDR3 loop reads CASEGLTYNEQFF. DNA for the CDR3: TGTGCCAGCGAGGGACTGACCTACAATGAGCAGTTCTTC. V and J are TRBV2 and TRBJ2-1, with D possibly TRBD2 on 6 matching bases. Trimming cost V 8 bases and J 2 bases, with 10 bases left between them. CDR1 is SNHLY and CDR2 is FYNNEI in the germline V gene. The CDR3 sequence is 13 residues long.

The V call is TRBV4-1, the J call TRBJ1-1; 7 bases match TRBD1. Germline CDR1 is MGHRA and CDR2 is YSYEKL. The CDR3 totals 16 residues. V trimming: 2 bases; J trimming: 0 bases; junction bases outside the gene matches: 6. CDR3 residues: CASSQHGQEMNTEAFF. For the CDR3, the DNA is TGCGCCAGCAGCCAACACGGACAGGAGATGAACACTGAAGCTTTCTTT.

This clonotype showed up many times. The gene calls are TRBV29-1 and TRBJ1-5; no clear D. V shed 0 bases and J shed 3 bases, with 6 bases lying between them. CDR1 and CDR2 (germline): SQVTM, ANQGSEA. The CDR3 is 13 amino acids. CDR3 amino acids: CSVEEGLNQPQHF. The CDR3 DNA reads as TGCAGCGTTGAAGAAGGGCTCAATCAGCCCCAGCATTTT.

This clonotype was detected many times. The chain recombines TRBV4-3 with TRBJ2-3; 13 bases map to TRBD2. CDR1 and CDR2 (germline): LGHNA, YSLEER. Germline trimming cut 4 bases from V and 10 bases from J; bases unmatched to any gene: 8. The CDR3 is made up of 15 amino acids. CDR3 bases: TGCGCCAGCAGCCCAAGGACTAGCGGGGGACCCCCGCAGTATTTT. Its protein is CASSPRTSGGPPQYF.

In its sample, this clonotype was seen many times. For the CDR3, the DNA is TGCAGCGCCGAACAGGGTGGCCTAGCGGGAGGCGAGCAGTACTTC. Protein product: CSAEQGGLAGGEQYF. The chain joins TRBV29-1 to TRBJ2-7, with TRBD2 identical over 11 bases. V was clipped by 7 bases and J by 6 bases; unmatched bases: 14. Per the germline V gene, CDR1 is SQVTM and CDR2 is ANQGSEA. The CDR3 consists of 15 residues.

This clonotype was seen a handful of times. The chain has TRBV28 and TRBJ2-7; tentative D call: TRBD2 (6 bases). The V end was cut by 5 bases, the J end by 4 bases, with 21 bases between. The CDR3 covers 16 residues. Germline V gene data show CDR1 as MDHEN and CDR2 as SYDVKM. CDR3 nucleotide sequence: TGTGCCAGCAGTCAGCCCACAGGAGGGGATTGGTACGAGCAGTACTTC. Translating gives CASSQPTGGDWYEQYF.

Note on this clonotype: It may be a read error: a sequence one base away is much more abundant. The chain joins TRBV6-5 to TRBJ2-5; 8 bases agree with TRBD2. There are 16 residues in the CDR3. V dropped 4 bases and J dropped 7; count of bases not matched to a gene: 14. Germline V gene data show CDR1 as MNHEY and CDR2 as SVGAGI. The chain's CDR3 is CASSCTETSAGGTQYF. The CDR3 DNA reads as TGTGCCAGCAGTTGCACCGAGACTAGCGCTGGTGGGACCCAGTACTTC.

This clonotype was picked up many times. The chain combines TRBV4-1 with TRBJ2-7; D is possibly TRBD2 (6 bases). With 0 bases removed from V and 2 bases from J, the gap between germline ends came to 20 bases. Germline assignment: CDR1 MGHRA and CDR2 YSYEKL. This CDR3 contains 18 residues. The CDR3 here is CASSQDSSAGFEAYEQYF. The CDR3 DNA reads TGCGCCAGCAGCCAAGATTCATCAGCGGGTTTTGAGGCCTACGAGCAGTACTTC.